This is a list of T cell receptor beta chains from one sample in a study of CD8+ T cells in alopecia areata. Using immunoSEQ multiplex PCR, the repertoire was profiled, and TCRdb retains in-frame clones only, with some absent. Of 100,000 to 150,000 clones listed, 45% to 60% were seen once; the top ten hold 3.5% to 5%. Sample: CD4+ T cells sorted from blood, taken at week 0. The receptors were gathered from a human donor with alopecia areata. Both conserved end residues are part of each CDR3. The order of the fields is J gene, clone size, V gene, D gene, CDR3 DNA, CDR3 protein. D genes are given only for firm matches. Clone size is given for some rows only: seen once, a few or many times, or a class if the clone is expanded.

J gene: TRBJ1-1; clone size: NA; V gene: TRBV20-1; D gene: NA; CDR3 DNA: TGCAGTGCTAGAGAGGATTATGAAGCTTTCTTT; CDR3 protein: CSAREDYEAFF
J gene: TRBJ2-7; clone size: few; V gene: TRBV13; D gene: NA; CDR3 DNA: TGTGCCAGCAGCGTAAACATCGGGAACGAGCAGTACTTC; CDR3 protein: CASSVNIGNEQYF
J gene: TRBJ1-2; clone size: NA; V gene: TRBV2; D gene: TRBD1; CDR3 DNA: TGTGCCAGCAGTTACGACAGGGCGGACTATGGCTACACCTTC; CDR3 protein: CASSYDRADYGYTF
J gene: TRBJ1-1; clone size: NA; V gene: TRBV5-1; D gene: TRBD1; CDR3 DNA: TGCGCCAGCAGCGTACAGGGGGCAAGGAACACTGAAGCTTTCTTT; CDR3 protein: CASSVQGARNTEAFF
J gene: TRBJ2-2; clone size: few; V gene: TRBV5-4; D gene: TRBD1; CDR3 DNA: TGTGCCAGCAGCTTGGGGACAGGGGGTGCGGCGAACACCGGGGAGCTGTTTTTT; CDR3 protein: CASSLGTGGAANTGELFF
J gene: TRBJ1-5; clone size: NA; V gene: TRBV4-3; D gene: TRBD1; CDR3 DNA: TGCGCCAGCAGCCAATCCGGGCAGGGGGATCAGCCCCAGCATTTT; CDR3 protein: CASSQSGQGDQPQHF
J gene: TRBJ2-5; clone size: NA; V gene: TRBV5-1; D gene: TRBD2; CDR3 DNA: TGCGCCAGCAGCCCCTACTTAGCGGGGCGACAAGAGACCCAGTACTTC; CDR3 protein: CASSPYLAGRQETQYF
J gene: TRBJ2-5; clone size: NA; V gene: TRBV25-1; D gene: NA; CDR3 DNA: TGTGCCAGTAGCGGCAGGATCACCCAGTACTTC; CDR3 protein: CASSGRITQYF
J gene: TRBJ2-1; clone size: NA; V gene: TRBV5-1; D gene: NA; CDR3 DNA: TGCGCCAGCAGCTTGTCTGGGGATTATAACAATGAGCAGTTCTTC; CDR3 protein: CASSLSGDYNNEQFF
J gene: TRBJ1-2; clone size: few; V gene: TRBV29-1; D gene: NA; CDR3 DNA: TGCAGCGCCAGGGTGGAGTATGGCTACACCTTC; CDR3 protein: CSARVEYGYTF
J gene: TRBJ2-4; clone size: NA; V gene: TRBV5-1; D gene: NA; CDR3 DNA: TGCGCCAGCAGCTTGGAGCGTCGGGGCCGGGCGATGTACTTC; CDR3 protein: CASSLERRGRAMYF
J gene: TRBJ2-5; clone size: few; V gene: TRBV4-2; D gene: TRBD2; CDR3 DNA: TGTGCCAGCAGCCAAGATGGTCTACTAGCGGAAGAGACCCAGTACTTC; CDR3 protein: CASSQDGLLAEETQYF
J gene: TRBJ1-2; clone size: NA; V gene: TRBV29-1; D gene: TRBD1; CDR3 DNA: TGCAGCGTTGAAGATGCCGGGACAGGTGGGGGCTACACCTTC; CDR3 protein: CSVEDAGTGGGYTF
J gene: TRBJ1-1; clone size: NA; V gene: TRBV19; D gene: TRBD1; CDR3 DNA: TGTGCCAGTAGTCAGGGGGCATTGGCTGAAGCTTTCTTT; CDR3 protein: CASSQGALAEAFF
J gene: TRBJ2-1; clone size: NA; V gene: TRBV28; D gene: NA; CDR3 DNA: TGTGCCAGCAGACTCCGGTCGACCAAGTACAATGAGCAGTTCTTC; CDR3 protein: CASRLRSTKYNEQFF
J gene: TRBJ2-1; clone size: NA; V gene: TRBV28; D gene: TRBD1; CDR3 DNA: TGTGCCAGCAGCCGTCCCGACAGGGGCGAGCAGTTCTTC; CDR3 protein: CASSRPDRGEQFF
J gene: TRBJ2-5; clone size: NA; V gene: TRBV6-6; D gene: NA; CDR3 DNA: TGTGCCAGCAGTTACTCGGTCAGGGTGGCCGAGACCCAGTACTTC; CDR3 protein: CASSYSVRVAETQYF
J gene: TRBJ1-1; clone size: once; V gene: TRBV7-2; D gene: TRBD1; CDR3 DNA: TGTGCCAGCAGCAACCAGGGGGGACGCACTGAAGCTTTCTTT; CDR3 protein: CASSNQGGRTEAFF
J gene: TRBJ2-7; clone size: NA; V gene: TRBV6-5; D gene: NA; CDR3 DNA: TGTGCCAGCAAATCCGGGGGAACCTACGAGCAGTACTTC; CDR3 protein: CASKSGGTYEQYF
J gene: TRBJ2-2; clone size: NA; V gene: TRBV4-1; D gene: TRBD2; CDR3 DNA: TGCGCCAGCAGCCAAGGGGGACTAGCGGGGGCGAACACCGGGGAGCTGTTTTTT; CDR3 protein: CASSQGGLAGANTGELFF
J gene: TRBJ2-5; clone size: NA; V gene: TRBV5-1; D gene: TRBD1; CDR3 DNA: TGCGCCAGCAGCCTGATCTTGACAGGGAATATGGAGACCCAGTACTTC; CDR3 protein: CASSLILTGNMETQYF
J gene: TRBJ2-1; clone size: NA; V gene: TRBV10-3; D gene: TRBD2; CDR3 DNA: TGTGCCATCAGCGGGACTAGCGGGGCTTACAATGAGCAGTTCTTC; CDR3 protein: CAISGTSGAYNEQFF
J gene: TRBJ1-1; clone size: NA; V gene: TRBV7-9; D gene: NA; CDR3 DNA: TGTGCCAGCAGCTTAGGGCAGATTAACACTGAAGCTTTCTTT; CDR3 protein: CASSLGQINTEAFF
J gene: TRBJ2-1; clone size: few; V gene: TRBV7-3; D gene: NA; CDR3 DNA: TGTGCCAGCAGCTGGTCAGGGGAGGATGAGCAGTTCTTC; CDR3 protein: CASSWSGEDEQFF
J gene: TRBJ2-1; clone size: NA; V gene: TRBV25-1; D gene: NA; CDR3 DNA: TGTGCCAGCAGTGACCGGGACACCTACAATGAGCAGTTCTTC; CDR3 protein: CASSDRDTYNEQFF
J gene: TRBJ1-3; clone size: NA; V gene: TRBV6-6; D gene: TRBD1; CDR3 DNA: TGTGCCAGCAGTTACGGACAGGGCACTGGGAACACCATATATTTT; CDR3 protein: CASSYGQGTGNTIYF
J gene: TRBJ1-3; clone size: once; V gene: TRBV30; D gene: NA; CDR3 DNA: TGTGCCTGGAGTGGACGGCGACACTCTGGAAACACCATATATTTT; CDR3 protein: CAWSGRRHSGNTIYF
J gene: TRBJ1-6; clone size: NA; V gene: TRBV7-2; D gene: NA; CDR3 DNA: TGTGCCAGCAGCTTAGGCTTGGCCTCACCCCTCCACTTT; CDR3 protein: CASSLGLASPLHF
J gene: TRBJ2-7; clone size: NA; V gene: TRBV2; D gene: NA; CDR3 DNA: TGTGCCAGCGCCGACCAAGGGATGGATGGGGAGCAGTACTTC; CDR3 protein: CASADQGMDGEQYF
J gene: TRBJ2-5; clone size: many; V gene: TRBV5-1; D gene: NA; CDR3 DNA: TGCGCCAGCAGCGACGGCGGGGAAGAGACCCAGTACTTC; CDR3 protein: CASSDGGEETQYF
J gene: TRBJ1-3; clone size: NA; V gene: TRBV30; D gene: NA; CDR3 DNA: TGTGCCTGGAGTGTACGGGGGGGCGGAAACACCATATATTTT; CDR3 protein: CAWSVRGGGNTIYF
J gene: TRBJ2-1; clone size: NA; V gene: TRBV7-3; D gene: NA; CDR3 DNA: TGTGCCAGCAGCTTAAGATCGGGCAATGAGCAGTTCTTC; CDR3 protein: CASSLRSGNEQFF
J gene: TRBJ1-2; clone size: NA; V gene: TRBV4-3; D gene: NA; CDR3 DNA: TGCGCCAGCAGCCAAGACCCGGGCTCTAACTATGGCTACACCTTC; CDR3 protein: CASSQDPGSNYGYTF
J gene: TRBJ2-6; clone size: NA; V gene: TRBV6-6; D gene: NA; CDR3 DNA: TGTGCCAGCAGCAAGAACCAGGGAACTGGGGCCAACGTCCTGACTTTC; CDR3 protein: CASSKNQGTGANVLTF
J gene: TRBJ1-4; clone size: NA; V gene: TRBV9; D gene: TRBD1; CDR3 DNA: TGTGCCAGCAGCATCCAGACAGGGGGGAATGAAAAACTGTTTTTT; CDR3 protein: CASSIQTGGNEKLFF
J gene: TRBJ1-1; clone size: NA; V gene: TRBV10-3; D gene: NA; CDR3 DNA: TGTGCCATCAGTGAGGAAGGTGAAGCTTTCTTT; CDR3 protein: CAISEEGEAFF
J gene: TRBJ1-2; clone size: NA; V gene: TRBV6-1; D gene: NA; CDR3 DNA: TGTGCCAGCAGGGCCCCAAGCGGGGCCTATGGCTACACCTTC; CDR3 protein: CASRAPSGAYGYTF
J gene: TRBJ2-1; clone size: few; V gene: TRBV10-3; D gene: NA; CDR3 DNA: TGTGCCATCAGTGGGGCCAATGAGCAGTTCTTC; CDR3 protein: CAISGANEQFF
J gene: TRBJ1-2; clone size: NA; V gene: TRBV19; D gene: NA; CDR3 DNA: TGTGCCAGTAGTATCGTCGCTGGGGGAGGTGGCTACACCTTC; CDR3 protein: CASSIVAGGGGYTF
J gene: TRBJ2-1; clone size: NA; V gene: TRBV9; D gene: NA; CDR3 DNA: TGTGCCAGCAGCGCCTCCCGGAGAGGAGAAGATGAGCAGTTCTTC; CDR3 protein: CASSASRRGEDEQFF
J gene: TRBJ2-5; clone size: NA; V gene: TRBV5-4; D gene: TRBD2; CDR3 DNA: TGTGCCAGCAGCCCCCGACTAGCGGGGAAAGAAGAGACCCAGTACTTC; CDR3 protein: CASSPRLAGKEETQYF
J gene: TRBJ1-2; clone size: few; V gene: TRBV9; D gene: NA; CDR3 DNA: TGTGCCAGCAGCGTAGCAGGTTTTGGCTACACCTTC; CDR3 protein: CASSVAGFGYTF